These 11 T cell receptor beta chains originate from one sample sequenced in a study of CD8 T cells in Susac syndrome. The RNA, about 0.45 to 1 ug, was put through reverse transcription using random hexamers. Via MiXCR, TCRdb re-called the immunoSEQ multiplex PCR reads, giving one row per CDR3 protein. The sample yields 75,000 to 100,000 distinct CDR3 sequences, approximately 95% seen once. The sample taken for sequencing was CD8+ T cells from PBMCs. These receptors came from a human donor with Susac syndrome.

V and J are TRBV27 and TRBJ2-1; 7 bases agree with TRBD2. The CDR3 loop spans 16 amino acids. The junction had 9 bases not matched to a gene; V was cut back by 0 bases and J by 7 bases. Germline V CDR1 and CDR2: MNHEY, SMNVEV (reference sequence). The CDR3 here is CASSLSGGGTQNEQFF. For the CDR3, the DNA is TGTGCCAGCAGTTTATCGGGGGGGGGTACACAGAATGAGCAGTTCTTC.

The chain recombines TRBV14 with TRBJ2-5; 13 nucleotides agree with TRBD2. The CDR3 has 14 residues. The germline V gene encodes CDR1 SGHDN and CDR2 FVKESK. Unmatched junction bases numbered 0, after V lost 3 bases and J lost 5 bases. This CDR3 reads CASSQTSGRETQYF. In DNA form, the CDR3 reads TGTGCCAGCAGCCAGACTAGCGGGAGGGAGACCCAGTACTTC.

The chain combines TRBV5-6 with TRBJ2-1; TRBD2 aligns across 11 bases. Trimming took 4 bases from V and 4 from J; bases not matched to a gene: 7. The CDR3 is 16 residues long. The germline CDR1 and CDR2 sequences are SGHDT and YYEEEE. CDR3 in amino acids: CASSPGVAGGYNEQFF. The CDR3 DNA reads as TGTGCCAGCAGCCCCGGGGTAGCGGGAGGGTACAATGAGCAGTTCTTC.

The genes are TRBV20-1 and TRBJ1-2, with D possibly matching TRBD1 (5 bases). V was shortened by 3 bases and J by 4 bases, with 18 bases between the two germline ends. Per the germline V gene, CDR1 is DFQATT and CDR2 is SNEGSKA (reference sequence). The CDR3 spans 15 residues. The CDR3 sequence is CSARSILSGSYGYTF. The CDR3 coding sequence is TGCAGTGCTAGGTCCATATTGTCAGGGTCCTATGGCTACACCTTC.

This chain connects TRBV14 to TRBJ2-1; 10 bases match TRBD2. The CDR3 length is 15 residues. Per the germline V gene, CDR1 is SGHDN and CDR2 is FVKESK. V lost 4 bases and J lost 3; bases outside the gene matches: 3. CDR3 DNA: TGTGCCAGCAGCCTCCTAGCGGGAGACTACAATGAGCAGTTCTTC. Translation: CASSLLAGDYNEQFF. Full variable domain (rest looked up from reference TRBV14 and TRBJ2-1): EAGVTQFPSHSVIEKGQTVTLRCDPISGHDNLYWYRRVMGKEIKFLLHFVKESKQDESGMPNNRFLAERTGGTYSTLKVQPAELEDSGVYFCASSLLAGDYNEQFFGPGTRLTVL.

The chain recombines TRBV30 with TRBJ2-5; D remains ambiguous. The CDR3 sequence is 13 residues long. Germline lookup yields CDR1 GTSNPN and CDR2 SVGIG (reference sequence). Trimming pared 0 bases from V and 2 bases from J, leaving 7 bases between. The CDR3 spells CAWSVGWQETQYF. DNA for the CDR3: TGTGCCTGGAGTGTAGGGTGGCAAGAGACCCAGTACTTC.

The chain combines TRBV13 with TRBJ2-4; D is perhaps TRBD1 (6 bases). CDR3 length: 16 amino acids. Germline CDR1 is PRHDT and CDR2 is FYEKMQ (reference sequence). Deletions cut 2 bases from V and 1 base from J, with 12 bases between. CDR3 in DNA: TGTGCCAGCAGCTTAATGGCAGGGGAGGCCAAAAACATTCAGTACTTC. Encoded protein: CASSLMAGEAKNIQYF. The full variable domain, with the rest looked up from reference TRBV13 and TRBJ2-4, is AAGVIQSPRHLIKEKRETATLKCYPIPRHDTVYWYQQGPGQDPQFLISFYEKMQSDKGSIPDRFSAQQFSDYHSELNMSSLELGDSALYFCASSLMAGEAKNIQYFGAGTRLSVL.

This clonotype was seen only once. CDR3 sequence: CASSVDTPYNEQFF. Here the CDR3 DNA reads TGTGCCAGCAGTGTGGACACGCCATACAATGAGCAGTTCTTC. The gene calls are TRBV6-1 and TRBJ2-1; D might be TRBD1 (5 bases). The CDR3 spans 14 residues. From germline, CDR1 is MNHNS and CDR2 SASEGT. V lost 4 bases and J lost 4, with 11 bases in between.

This clonotype was observed once. The chain carries TRBV2 and TRBJ1-2, with D uncertain. Trimming cost V 4 bases and J 2 bases, with 8 bases left between them. Germline V gene lookup returns CDR1 SNHLY and CDR2 FYNNEI. This CDR3 region has 13 residues. The chain's CDR3 is CASSGSSNYGYTF. In DNA, the CDR3 is TGTGCCAGCAGTGGGAGTTCAAACTATGGCTACACCTTC.

The chain links TRBV20-1 to TRBJ2-5, with TRBD1 as a possible D gene (5 bases). V was shortened by 6 bases and J by 0 bases, with 14 bases between the two germline ends. The CDR3 is 14 amino acids. Germline V gene lookup returns CDR1 DFQATT and CDR2 SNEGSKA (reference sequence). The CDR3 coding sequence is TGCAGTGCGCCGCGAGACAGAAACCAAGAGACCCAGTACTTC. Translating it yields CSAPRDRNQETQYF.

The gene calls are TRBV4-1 and TRBJ2-1; D gene unclear. V was shortened by 3 bases and J by 0 bases, with 6 bases between the two germline ends. The CDR3 extends over 14 amino acids. Per the germline V gene, CDR1 is MGHRA and CDR2 is YSYEKL. In DNA form, the CDR3 reads TGCGCCAGCAGCCAGGGAAGCTCCTACAATGAGCAGTTCTTC. Protein product: CASSQGSSYNEQFF.